Each of the 9 T cell receptor beta chains below was sequenced from the same sample in a study of cytomegalovirus exposure and HLA in healthy donors. Repertoires were generated with immunoSEQ multiplex PCR, while TCRdb's copy carries only in-frame clones and drops some. Of about 250,000 clones in the sample, roughly 87% were seen once. Source material: PBMCs. These receptors originate from a man between 18 and 35 years old in good health and CMV-seropositive.

The chain recombines TRBV28 with TRBJ2-2; 10 positions match TRBD1. V was pared by 4 bases and J by 4 bases, with 3 bases of the junction left unmatched. This CDR3 has 15 residues. Germline V gives CDR1 MDHEN, CDR2 SYDVKM. CDR3 nucleotides: TGTGCCAGCAGTTGGACAGGGGGAGGCACCGGGGAGCTGTTTTTT. It codes for CASSWTGGGTGELFF.

The rearrangement links TRBV6-4 to TRBJ2-7, with 8 bases matching TRBD1. This CDR3 is 13 amino acids long. Germline CDR1 is MRHNA and CDR2 is SNTAGT. The J segment lost 5 bases and the V segment lost 10 bases, leaving 10 bases of the junction unmatched. The CDR3 coding sequence is TGTGCCAACCCGGACACAGGGGGACACGAGCAGTACTTC. It yields the protein CANPDTGGHEQYF.

The chain links TRBV27 to TRBJ2-7; TRBD2 matches at 7 bases. The germline CDR1 and CDR2 sequences are MNHEY and SMNVEV (reference sequence). The CDR3 consists of 14 residues. V was pared by 2 bases and J by 4 bases, with 5 bases of the junction left unmatched. CDR3 region: CASSLTGRGYEQYF. The CDR3 nucleotides are TGTGCCAGCAGTTTAACGGGGAGGGGATACGAGCAGTACTTC.

The rearrangement joins TRBV7-9 to TRBJ2-7; 8 nucleotides line up with TRBD2. The CDR3 extends over 14 amino acids. CDR1 and CDR2 (germline): SEHNR, FQNEAQ (reference sequence). J lost 2 bases, V lost 0 bases, and 0 bases had no gene match. CDR3 sequence: CASSLASGAYEQYF. CDR3 nucleotide sequence: TGTGCCAGCAGCTTAGCTAGCGGGGCCTACGAGCAGTACTTC.

The chain joins TRBV9 to TRBJ2-1; possibly TRBD2 for D (6 bases). The CDR3 runs to 15 residues. Germline V lookup: CDR1 SGDLS, CDR2 YYNGEE. V was clipped by 0 bases and J by 8 bases, with 15 bases between them. As DNA, the CDR3 is TGTGCCAGCAGCGTAGGTACTAGCAGAGGCGATGAGCAGTTCTTC. This sequence encodes CASSVGTSRGDEQFF.

The CDR3 protein is CASSESLGVGIDYGYTF. For the CDR3, the DNA is TGCGCCAGCAGTGAATCATTAGGGGTTGGAATAGACTATGGCTACACCTTC. This chain links TRBV10-1 with TRBJ1-2; weak D call: TRBD1 (5 bases). The V gene lost 3 bases and the J gene lost 3 bases, with 20 bases spanning the gap. CDR1 is WNHNN and CDR2 is SYGVQD in the germline V gene (reference sequence). CDR3 size: 17 residues.

This clone was seen a few times. The chain links TRBV9 to TRBJ1-2; unclear D gene. Trimming left V 0 bases short and J 0 bases short, with 6 bases between. Germline lookup yields CDR1 SGDLS and CDR2 YYNGEE. The CDR3 extends over 14 amino acids. The CDR3 nucleotides read TGTGCCAGCAGCGTAGAAAGGACTAACTATGGCTACACCTTC. Amino acids: CASSVERTNYGYTF. The complete variable domain, with remaining parts taken from reference TRBV9 and TRBJ1-2, reads DSGVTQTPKHLITATGQRVTLRCSPRSGDLSVYWYQQSLDQGLQFLIQYYNGEERAKGNILERFSAQQFPDLHSELNLSSLELGDSALYFCASSVERTNYGYTFGSGTRLTVV.

The DNA of the CDR3 is TGTGCCAGCAGCTCCTTAGCGGGACGGCAGGAGACCCAGTACTTC. Amino acid sequence: CASSSLAGRQETQYF. The V and J genes are TRBV5-6 and TRBJ2-5, with 8 bases lining up with TRBD2. Germline CDR1 is SGHDT and CDR2 is YYEEEE. This CDR3 region has 15 residues. The J segment lost 5 bases and the V segment lost 3 bases, leaving 9 bases of the junction unmatched.

The table lists this clone with a count of one. The chain is built from TRBV5-1 and TRBJ2-5; D is undetermined. CDR1 SGHRS and CDR2 YFSETQ come from the germline V gene. The CDR3 length is 15 residues. V lost 6 bases and J 2 bases, leaving 17 bases between the germline ends. This CDR3 is CASKQIPQVQETQYF. DNA for the CDR3: TGCGCCAGCAAACAAATCCCCCAGGTTCAAGAGACCCAGTACTTC.